The 4 T cell receptor beta chains reported below all come from one sample, sequenced in a study of blood T cell repertoires in COVID-19. The method was immunoSEQ multiplex PCR; TCRdb's version includes in-frame clones alone and lacks a portion of them. This sample has under 250,000 clones, with approximately 78% found just once. Sequenced material: peripheral blood. These receptors were taken from a woman in her late teens or twenties with acute or convalescent COVID-19.

The chain couples TRBV19 to TRBJ1-5; tentatively, D is TRBD1 (5 bases). Trimming pared 5 bases from V and 2 bases from J, leaving 13 bases between. CDR1 and CDR2 from the germline V gene are LNHDA and SQIVND (reference sequence). This CDR3 is 15 amino acids long. CDR3 DNA sequence: TGTGCCAGTAGTGTGATCAGGGAGGGCAATCAGCCCCAGCATTTT. Amino acid sequence: CASSVIREGNQPQHF.

J is TRBJ2-1 and V is TRBV7-9, with a possible D match to TRBD2 (6 bases). Germline V gene lookup returns CDR1 SEHNR and CDR2 FQNEAQ (reference sequence). V was cut by 5 bases and J by 15 bases, with 26 bases left in between. The CDR3 has 15 residues. The CDR3 is CASSQEGSVYLRPFF. In DNA, the CDR3 is TGTGCCAGCAGCCAGGAGGGTAGTGTCTACCTCCGGCCGTTCTTC.

The count of this clone is one. CDR3 coding DNA: TGTGCCAGCAGTTACTGGGGACAGCCGAACACTGAAGCTTTCTTT. As protein: CASSYWGQPNTEAFF. The chain employs TRBV6-5 and TRBJ1-1; 7 bases line up with TRBD1. With 1 base clipped from V and 1 base from J, the junction kept 3 bases outside the gene matches. The germline V gene has CDR1 MNHEY and CDR2 SVGAGI. CDR3 length: 15 amino acids.

The chain links TRBV6-5 to TRBJ2-5; tentative D call: TRBD1 (6 bases). Trimming removed 3 bases from V and 0 bases from J, with 11 bases in between. CDR1 and CDR2 (germline): MNHEY, SVGAGI. The length of the CDR3 is 15 residues. In nucleotides, the CDR3 is TGTGCCAGCAGTTATCCCAGGGGCTACCAAGAGACCCAGTACTTC. It yields the protein CASSYPRGYQETQYF.